The 13 T cell receptor beta chains given below trace back to one sample, sequenced in a study of CD8 T cells in ankylosing spondylitis. Antigens of these TCRs are unknown. MiXCR, applied by TCRdb to the 5' RACE reads, yields one record per CDR3 protein. The sample shows fewer than 550,000 distinct CDR3 sequences, about 5.7% of them seen only once. Points from the study as a whole: Typical of ankylosing spondylitis blood, it appeared, was a TCR beta motif of 7 or 8 highly homologous variants.

Material: blood, either unsorted or a sorted T cell fraction (not recorded which). The receptors come from a male donor with ankylosing spondylitis.

The J gene is TRBJ2-7, the V gene TRBV19; the D is unclear. Germline V gives CDR1 LNHDA, CDR2 SQIVND (reference sequence). V shed 1 base and J shed 6 bases, with 16 bases lying between them. The CDR3 is 15 residues long. The CDR3 nucleotides are TGTGCCAGTAGTATAGTGGGCAGCCCTGACTGCGAGCAGTACTTC. The encoded protein is CASSIVGSPDCEQYF.

This clonotype was observed a handful of times. The genes are TRBV4-2 and TRBJ2-6, with D unresolved. CDR3 length: 15 residues. V lost 3 bases and J lost 0, with 6 bases in between. Germline CDR1 is LGHNA and CDR2 is YNFKEQ. For the CDR3, the DNA is TGTGCCAGCAGCCAGGGTAACTCTGGGGCCAACGTCCTGACTTTC. It encodes CASSQGNSGANVLTF.

This clonotype was seen many times. V usage is TRBV24-1 and J usage is TRBJ2-2; D might be TRBD2 (6 bases). The V gene's germline CDR1 is KGHDR and CDR2 SFDVKD. V lost 5 bases, J lost 9 bases, and 24 bases lay in between. The CDR3 has 17 amino acids. The CDR3 DNA reads as TGTGCCACCAGTGCCTCGGGGAGTGCGGGGACCGGCTGGGAGCTGTTTTTT. Its protein product is CATSASGSAGTGWELFF.

This clonotype has at least ten counts. The rearrangement uses TRBV10-3 and TRBJ2-3; 8 bases agree with TRBD1. V was pared by 4 bases and J by 9 bases, with 9 bases of the junction left unmatched. CDR1 and CDR2 from the germline V gene are ENHRY and SYGVKD. CDR3 length: 14 amino acids. The CDR3 sequence: CAISGGTGGRTQYF. In nucleotides, the CDR3 is TGTGCCATCAGTGGCGGGACAGGCGGCAGGACGCAGTATTTT.

This clonotype occurred many times. The genes are TRBV29-1 and TRBJ2-7; TRBD2 matches at 9 bases. This CDR3 contains 15 residues. Germline-derived CDR1 and CDR2 are SQVTM and ANQGSEA. With V trimmed by 6 bases and J by 4 bases, 13 bases remained unmatched. The DNA for the CDR3 is TGCAGCGTAGGACTAGCGAGGAGTGTATGGTACGAGCAGTACTTC. This sequence encodes CSVGLARSVWYEQYF.

The sample holds many counts of this clonotype. The gene calls are TRBV4-3 and TRBJ2-7; possibly TRBD1 for D (6 bases). Per germline, CDR1 LGHNA and CDR2 YSLEER. CDR3 length: 16 amino acids. The germline V and J ends were trimmed by 0 bases and 0 bases, with 12 bases remaining between them. The CDR3 here is CASSQEWGLSSYEQYF. CDR3 bases: TGCGCCAGCAGCCAAGAATGGGGGCTAAGCTCCTACGAGCAGTACTTC.

At least ten counts were recorded for this clonotype. The gene calls are TRBV12-5 and TRBJ2-7, with D possibly matching TRBD1 (6 bases). The CDR3 extends over 18 amino acids. Germline V lookup: CDR1 LGHNT, CDR2 FRNRAP. V dropped 6 bases and J dropped 2 bases, with 26 bases sitting between them. CDR3 sequence: CASGPTGTPRMGTYEQYF. CDR3 DNA: TGTGCTAGTGGCCCTACCGGGACACCTAGGATGGGTACCTACGAGCAGTACTTC.

In this sample, this clonotype turned up a few times. The V gene is TRBV21-1, the J gene TRBJ2-7; TRBD2, the table's D call, lacks a check against the DNA. TRBV21-1 is shown as a pseudogene. The CDR3 runs to 15 residues. Here the CDR3 reads CASSKCGLADYEQYF. The CDR3 region has the DNA TGTGCCAGCAGCAAATGCGGCCTAGCGGATTACGAGCAGTACTTC.

In this sample, this clonotype turned up many times. V usage is TRBV24-1 and J usage is TRBJ1-5; 9 bases map to TRBD1. The germline V gene encodes CDR1 KGHDR and CDR2 SFDVKD. This CDR3 is 15 amino acids long. J gave up 4 bases and V 4 bases, and 4 bases lay outside the gene matches. The CDR3 is CATSDPTGGNQPQHF. The CDR3 region has the DNA TGTGCCACCAGTGACCCGACAGGGGGGAATCAGCCCCAGCATTTT.

The chain has TRBV2 and TRBJ2-2, with 8 bases lining up with TRBD1. V dropped 2 bases and J dropped 5; count of bases not matched to a gene: 4. The germline V gene has CDR1 SNHLY and CDR2 FYNNEI. The length of the CDR3 is 15 residues. The CDR3 sequence is CASSEQGAKTGELFF. For the CDR3, the DNA is TGTGCCAGCAGTGAACAGGGGGCTAAGACCGGGGAGCTGTTTTTT.

This clonotype has at least ten counts. The rearrangement links TRBV18 to TRBJ2-7, with 8 bases fitting TRBD2. V was clipped by 2 bases and J by 2 bases; unmatched bases: 2. Germline V CDR1 and CDR2: KGHSH, LQKENI. The CDR3 extends over 14 amino acids. The CDR3, as DNA: TGTGCCAGCTCACCAGGGGGACTAGCCTACGAGCAGTACTTC. Encoded protein: CASSPGGLAYEQYF.

This clonotype has a count of ten or more. The V and J genes are TRBV20-1 and TRBJ2-3; no clear D gene. V lost 6 bases and J lost 3, with 10 bases in between. CDR1 is DFQATT, CDR2 SNEGSKA, per germline (reference sequence). This CDR3 has 12 amino acids. The CDR3 here is CSATDRTDTQYF. CDR3 DNA: TGCAGTGCCACGGACCGAACAGATACGCAGTATTTT.

This clonotype was seen ten or more times. The genes are TRBV14 and TRBJ1-1; D gene uncertain. The CDR3 has 13 amino acids. The germline V gene has CDR1 SGHDN and CDR2 FVKESK. The V end lost 1 base, the J end lost 3 bases, and 6 bases lay between the germline ends. CDR3 in amino acids: CASSQGRYTEAFF. CDR3 sequence (DNA): TGTGCCAGCAGCCAAGGCAGGTACACTGAAGCTTTCTTT.